The T cell receptor beta chain described here comes from a study of cytomegalovirus exposure and HLA in healthy donors. The germline V gene has CDR1 MNHNS and CDR2 SASEGT. Deletions cut 2 bases from V and 5 bases from J, with 7 bases between. The CDR3 consists of 13 residues. The PCR employed 60 Vbeta primers together with 13 Jbeta primers. Profiled with immunoSEQ multiplex PCR; TCRdb holds only in-frame clones, not every one. The sample has 150,000 to 200,000 clones, roughly 78% seen once. Input material: PBMCs. The receptor was derived from a woman in her thirties in good health and CMV-seronegative. The V call is TRBV6-1, the J call TRBJ1-5, with D maybe TRBD1 (5 bases). The CDR3 protein is CASSEWGDQPQHF. CDR3 nucleotides: TGTGCCAGCAGTGAATGGGGGGATCAGCCCCAGCATTTT.